This T cell receptor (beta chain) was obtained from a study of yellow fever vaccine responses in identical twins. Study results and caveats: Twins reportedly had a vaccine T cell response that seemed partly convergent, partly personalized.

Note on this clonotype: What it recognizes is unknown.

Each CDR3 protein is one row after TCRdb ran MiXCR on the RT-PCR reads. Of around 20,000 distinct CDR3 sequences listed, roughly 75% are singletons. Trimming pared 5 bases from V and 6 bases from J, leaving 8 bases between. The CDR3 is made up of 12 amino acids. The chain joins TRBV12-3 or TRBV12-4 to TRBJ2-1; D unresolved. This TCR was sampled from a woman younger than 30 who received the yellow fever vaccine. This specimen was T cells from blood (PBMCs), unsorted or a sorted subset (not recorded which), taken before or after yellow fever vaccination (not recorded which). The CDR3 nucleotides read TGTGCCAGCAGTCTCCCTACCAATGAGCAGTTCTTC. Protein sequence: CASSLPTNEQFF.